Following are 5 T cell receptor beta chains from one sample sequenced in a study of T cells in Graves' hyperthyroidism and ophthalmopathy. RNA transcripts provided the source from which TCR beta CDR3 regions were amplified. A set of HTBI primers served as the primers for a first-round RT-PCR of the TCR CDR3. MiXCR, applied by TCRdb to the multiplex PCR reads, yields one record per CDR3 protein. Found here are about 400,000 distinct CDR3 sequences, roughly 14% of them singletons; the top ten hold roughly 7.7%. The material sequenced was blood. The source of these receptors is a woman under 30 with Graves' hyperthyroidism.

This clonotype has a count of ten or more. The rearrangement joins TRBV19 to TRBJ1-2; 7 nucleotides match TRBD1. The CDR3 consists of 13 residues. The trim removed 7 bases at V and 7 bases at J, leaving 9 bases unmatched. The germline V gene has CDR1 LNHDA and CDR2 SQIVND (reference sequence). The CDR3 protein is CASTLRGGSGYTF. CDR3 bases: TGTGCCAGTACTCTCCGAGGGGGCTCTGGCTACACCTTC.

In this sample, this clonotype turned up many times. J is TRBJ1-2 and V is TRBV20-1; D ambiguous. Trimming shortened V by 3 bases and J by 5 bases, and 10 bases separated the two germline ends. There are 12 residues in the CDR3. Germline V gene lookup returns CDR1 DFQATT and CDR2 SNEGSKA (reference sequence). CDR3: CSASGREYGYTF. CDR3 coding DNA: TGCAGTGCTAGCGGACGGGAGTATGGCTACACCTTC.

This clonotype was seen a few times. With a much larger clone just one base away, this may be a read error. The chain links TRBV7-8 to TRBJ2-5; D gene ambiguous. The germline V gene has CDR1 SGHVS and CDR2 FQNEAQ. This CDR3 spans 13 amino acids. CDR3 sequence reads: CVSSFKGLETQYF. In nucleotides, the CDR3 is TGTGTCAGCAGCTTTAAGGGCTTGGAGACCCAGTACTTC.

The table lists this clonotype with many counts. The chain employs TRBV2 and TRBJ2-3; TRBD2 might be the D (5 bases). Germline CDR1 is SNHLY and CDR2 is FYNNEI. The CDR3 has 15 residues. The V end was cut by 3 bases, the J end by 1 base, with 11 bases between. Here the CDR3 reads CASSDGFGGTDTQYF. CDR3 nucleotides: TGTGCCAGCAGTGATGGTTTCGGGGGCACAGATACGCAGTATTTT. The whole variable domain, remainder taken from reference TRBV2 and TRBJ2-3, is EPEVTQTPSHQVTQMGQEVILRCVPISNHLYFYWYRQILGQKVEFLVSFYNNEISEKSEIFDDQFSVERPDGSNFTLKIRSTKLEDSAMYFCASSDGFGGTDTQYFGPGTRLTVL.

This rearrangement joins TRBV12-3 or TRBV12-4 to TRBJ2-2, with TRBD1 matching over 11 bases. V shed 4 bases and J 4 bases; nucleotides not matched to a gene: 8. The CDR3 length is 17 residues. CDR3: CASSSPPGTGGTGELFF. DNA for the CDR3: TGTGCCAGCAGTTCGCCCCCCGGGACAGGGGGCACCGGGGAGCTGTTTTTT.